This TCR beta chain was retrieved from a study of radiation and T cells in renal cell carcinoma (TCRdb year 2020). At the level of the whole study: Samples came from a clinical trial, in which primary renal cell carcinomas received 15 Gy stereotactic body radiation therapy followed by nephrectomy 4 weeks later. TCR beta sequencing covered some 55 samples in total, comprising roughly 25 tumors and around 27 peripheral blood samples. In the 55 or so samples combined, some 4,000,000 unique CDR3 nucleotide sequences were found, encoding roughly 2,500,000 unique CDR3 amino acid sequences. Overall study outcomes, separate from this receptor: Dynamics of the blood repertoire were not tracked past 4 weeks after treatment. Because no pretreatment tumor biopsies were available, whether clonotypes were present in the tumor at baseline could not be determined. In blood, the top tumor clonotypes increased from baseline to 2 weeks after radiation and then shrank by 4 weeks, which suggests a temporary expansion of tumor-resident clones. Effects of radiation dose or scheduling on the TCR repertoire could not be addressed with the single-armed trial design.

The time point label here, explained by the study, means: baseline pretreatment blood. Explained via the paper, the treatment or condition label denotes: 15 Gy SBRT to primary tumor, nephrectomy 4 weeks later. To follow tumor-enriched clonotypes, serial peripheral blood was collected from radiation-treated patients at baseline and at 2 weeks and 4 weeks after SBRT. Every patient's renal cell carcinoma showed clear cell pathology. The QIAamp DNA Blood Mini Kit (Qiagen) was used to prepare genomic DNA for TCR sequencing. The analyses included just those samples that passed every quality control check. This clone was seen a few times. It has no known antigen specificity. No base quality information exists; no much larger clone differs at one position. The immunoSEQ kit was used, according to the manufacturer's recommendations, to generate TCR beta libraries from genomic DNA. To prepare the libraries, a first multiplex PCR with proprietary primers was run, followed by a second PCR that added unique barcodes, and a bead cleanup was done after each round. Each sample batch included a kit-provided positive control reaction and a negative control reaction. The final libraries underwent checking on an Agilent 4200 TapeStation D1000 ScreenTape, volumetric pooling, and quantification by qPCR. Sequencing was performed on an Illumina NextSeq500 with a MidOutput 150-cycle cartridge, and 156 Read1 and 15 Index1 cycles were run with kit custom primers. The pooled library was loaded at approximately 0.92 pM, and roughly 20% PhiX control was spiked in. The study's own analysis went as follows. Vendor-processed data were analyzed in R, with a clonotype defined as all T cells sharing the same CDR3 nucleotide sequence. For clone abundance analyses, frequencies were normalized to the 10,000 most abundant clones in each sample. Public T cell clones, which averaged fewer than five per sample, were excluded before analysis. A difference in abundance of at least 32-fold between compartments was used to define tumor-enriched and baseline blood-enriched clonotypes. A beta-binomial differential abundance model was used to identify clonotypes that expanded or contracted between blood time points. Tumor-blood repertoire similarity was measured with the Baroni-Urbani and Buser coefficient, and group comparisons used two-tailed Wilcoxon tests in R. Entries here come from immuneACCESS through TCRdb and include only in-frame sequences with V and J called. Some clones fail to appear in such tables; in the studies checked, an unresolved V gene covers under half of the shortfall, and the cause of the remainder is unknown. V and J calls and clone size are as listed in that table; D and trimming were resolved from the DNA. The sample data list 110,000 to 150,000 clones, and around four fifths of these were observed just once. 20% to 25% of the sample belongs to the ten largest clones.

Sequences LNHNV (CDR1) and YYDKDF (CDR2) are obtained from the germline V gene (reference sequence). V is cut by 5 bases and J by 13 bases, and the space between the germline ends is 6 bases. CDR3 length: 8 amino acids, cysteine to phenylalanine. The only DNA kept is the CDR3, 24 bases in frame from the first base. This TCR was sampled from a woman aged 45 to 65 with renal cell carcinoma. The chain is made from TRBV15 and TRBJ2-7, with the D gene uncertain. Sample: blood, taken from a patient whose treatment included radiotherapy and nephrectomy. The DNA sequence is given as TGTGCCACCAGCTCGGAATACTTC. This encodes CATSSEYF.